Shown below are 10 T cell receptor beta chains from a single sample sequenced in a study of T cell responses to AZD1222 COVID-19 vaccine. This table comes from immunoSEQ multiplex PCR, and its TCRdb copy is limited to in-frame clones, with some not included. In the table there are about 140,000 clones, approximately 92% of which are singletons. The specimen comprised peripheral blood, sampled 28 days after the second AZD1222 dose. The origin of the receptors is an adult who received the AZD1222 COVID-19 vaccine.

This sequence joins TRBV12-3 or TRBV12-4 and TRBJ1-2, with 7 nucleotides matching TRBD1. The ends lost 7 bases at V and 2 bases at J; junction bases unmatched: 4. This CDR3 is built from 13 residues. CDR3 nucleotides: TGTGCCAGCAACAGGGGCCCCAACTATGGCTACACCTTC. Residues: CASNRGPNYGYTF.

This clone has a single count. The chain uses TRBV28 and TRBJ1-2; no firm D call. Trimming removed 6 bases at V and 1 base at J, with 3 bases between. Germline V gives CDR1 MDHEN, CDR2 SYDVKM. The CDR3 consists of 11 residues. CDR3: CASRNNYGYTF. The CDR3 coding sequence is TGTGCCAGCAGAAATAACTATGGCTACACCTTC.

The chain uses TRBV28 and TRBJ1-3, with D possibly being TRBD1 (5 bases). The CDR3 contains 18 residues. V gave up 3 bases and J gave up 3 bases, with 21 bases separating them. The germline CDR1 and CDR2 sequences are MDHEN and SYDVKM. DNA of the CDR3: TGTGCCAGCAGTTTTGTTGGTGGAGGAGGGGAAATTGGAAACACCATATATTTT. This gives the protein CASSFVGGGGEIGNTIYF.

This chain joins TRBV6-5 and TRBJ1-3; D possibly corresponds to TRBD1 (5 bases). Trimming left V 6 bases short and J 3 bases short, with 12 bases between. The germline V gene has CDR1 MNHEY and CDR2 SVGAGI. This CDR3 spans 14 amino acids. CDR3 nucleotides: TGTGCCAGCAGGGGGACCGTGGGTGGAAACACCATATATTTT. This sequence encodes CASRGTVGGNTIYF.

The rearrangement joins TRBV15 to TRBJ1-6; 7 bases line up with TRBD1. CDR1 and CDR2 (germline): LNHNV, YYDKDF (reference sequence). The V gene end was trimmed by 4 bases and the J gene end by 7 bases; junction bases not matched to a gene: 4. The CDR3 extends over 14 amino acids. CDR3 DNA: TGTGCCACCAGCATCCGGGACAGAAATTCACCCCTCCACTTT. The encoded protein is CATSIRDRNSPLHF.

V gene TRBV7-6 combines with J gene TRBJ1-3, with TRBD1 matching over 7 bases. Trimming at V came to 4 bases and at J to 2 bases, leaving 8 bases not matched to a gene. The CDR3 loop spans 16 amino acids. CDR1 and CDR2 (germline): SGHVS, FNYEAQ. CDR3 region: CASSSRSGGTGNTIYF. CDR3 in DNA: TGTGCCAGCAGCTCCCGTTCAGGGGGGACTGGAAACACCATATATTTT.

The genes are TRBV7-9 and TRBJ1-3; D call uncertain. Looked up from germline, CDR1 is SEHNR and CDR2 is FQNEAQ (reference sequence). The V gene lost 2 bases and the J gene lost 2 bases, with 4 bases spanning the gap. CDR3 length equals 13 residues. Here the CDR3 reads CASSLIAGNTIYF. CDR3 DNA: TGTGCCAGCAGCTTAATCGCTGGAAACACCATATATTTT.

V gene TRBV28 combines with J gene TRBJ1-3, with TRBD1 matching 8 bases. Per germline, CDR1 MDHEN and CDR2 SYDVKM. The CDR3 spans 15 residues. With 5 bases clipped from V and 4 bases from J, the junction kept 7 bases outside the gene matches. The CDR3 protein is CASSADREDGNTIYF. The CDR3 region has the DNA TGTGCCAGCAGTGCGGACAGGGAGGACGGAAACACCATATATTTT.

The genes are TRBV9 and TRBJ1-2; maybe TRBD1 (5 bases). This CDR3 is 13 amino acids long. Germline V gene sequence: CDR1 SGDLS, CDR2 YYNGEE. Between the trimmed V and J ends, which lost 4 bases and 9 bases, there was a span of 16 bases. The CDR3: CASSRTQGLSYTF. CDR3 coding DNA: TGTGCCAGCAGCCGGACCCAGGGTCTGAGCTACACCTTC.

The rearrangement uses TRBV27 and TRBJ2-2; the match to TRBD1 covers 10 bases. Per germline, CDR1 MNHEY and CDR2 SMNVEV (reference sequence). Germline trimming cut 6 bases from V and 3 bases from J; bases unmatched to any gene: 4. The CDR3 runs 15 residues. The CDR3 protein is CASRSDRGDTGELFF. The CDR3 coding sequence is TGTGCCAGCAGATCGGACAGGGGGGACACCGGGGAGCTGTTTTTT.